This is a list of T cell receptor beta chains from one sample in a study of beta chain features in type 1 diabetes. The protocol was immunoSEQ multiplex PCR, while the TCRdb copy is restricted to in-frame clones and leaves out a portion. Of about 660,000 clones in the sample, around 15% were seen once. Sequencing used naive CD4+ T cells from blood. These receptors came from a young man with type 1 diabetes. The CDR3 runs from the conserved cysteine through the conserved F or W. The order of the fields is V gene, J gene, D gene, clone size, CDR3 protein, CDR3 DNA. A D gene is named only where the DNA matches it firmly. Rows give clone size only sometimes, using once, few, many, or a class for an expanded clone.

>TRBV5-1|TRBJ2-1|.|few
CASSLDGNNEQFF
TGCGCCAGCAGCTTAGACGGGAACAATGAGCAGTTCTTC
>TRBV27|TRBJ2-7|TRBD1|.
CASSLRRQGAYEQYF
TGTGCCAGCAGTTTACGCCGACAGGGGGCCTACGAGCAGTACTTC
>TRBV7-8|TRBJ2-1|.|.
CASSPRVGGIEQFF
TGTGCCAGCAGCCCCAGGGTTGGGGGTATTGAGCAGTTCTTC
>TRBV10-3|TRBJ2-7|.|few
CAISLQGMGPYEQYF
TGTGCCATCAGTTTACAGGGTATGGGGCCCTACGAGCAGTACTTC
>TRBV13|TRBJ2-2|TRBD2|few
CASSLTGLAGTGELFF
TGTGCCAGCAGCTTAACAGGACTAGCGGGGACCGGGGAGCTGTTTTTT
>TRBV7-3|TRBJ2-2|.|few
CASSPYTGELFF
TGTGCCAGCAGCCCATATACCGGGGAGCTGTTTTTT
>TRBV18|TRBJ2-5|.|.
CASSPEDGRTQYF
TGTGCCAGCTCACCAGAGGATGGGAGAACCCAGTACTTC
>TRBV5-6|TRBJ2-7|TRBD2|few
CASSLASGSPTYEQYF
TGTGCCAGCAGCTTGGCCAGCGGGAGTCCCACCTACGAGCAGTACTTC
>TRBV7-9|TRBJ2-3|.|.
CASSFGGADTQYF
TGTGCCAGCAGCTTCGGAGGGGCAGATACGCAGTATTTT
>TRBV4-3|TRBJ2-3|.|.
CASSRGRPRTDTQYF
TGCGCCAGCAGCCGGGGACGGCCTCGCACAGATACGCAGTATTTT
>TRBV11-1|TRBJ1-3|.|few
CASSEFFQGAGNTIYF
TGTGCCAGCAGCGAATTCTTTCAGGGAGCTGGAAACACCATATATTTT
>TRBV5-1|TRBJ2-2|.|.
CASSLVWDPGELFF
TGCGCCAGCAGCTTGGTATGGGACCCCGGGGAGCTGTTTTTT
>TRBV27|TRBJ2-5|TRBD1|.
CASSHGNRGEETQYF
TGTGCCAGCTCCCACGGTAACAGGGGGGAGGAGACCCAGTACTTC
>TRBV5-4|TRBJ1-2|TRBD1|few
CASSLGQGKNYGYTF
TGTGCCAGCAGCTTAGGACAGGGAAAGAACTATGGCTACACCTTC
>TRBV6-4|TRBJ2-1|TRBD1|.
CASRQTGSNEQFF
TGTGCCAGCAGACAGACAGGGTCAAATGAGCAGTTCTTC
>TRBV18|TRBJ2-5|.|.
CASSPVEQETQYF
TGTGCCAGCTCACCGGTAGAACAAGAGACCCAGTACTTC
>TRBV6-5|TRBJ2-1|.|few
CASSYTTQGYYNEQFF
TGTGCCAGCAGTTACACTACGCAGGGTTATTACAATGAGCAGTTCTTC
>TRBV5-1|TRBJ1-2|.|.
CASSANRVDGYTF
TGCGCCAGCAGCGCCAACAGGGTCGATGGCTACACCTTC
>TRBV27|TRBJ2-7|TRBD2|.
CASSPTGLAGASGEQYF
TGTGCCAGCAGTCCAACGGGACTAGCGGGGGCGTCGGGGGAGCAGTACTTC
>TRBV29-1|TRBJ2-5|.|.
CSVGGAKETQYF
TGCAGCGTTGGCGGGGCCAAAGAGACCCAGTACTTC
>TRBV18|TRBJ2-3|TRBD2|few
CASSTAGGLNTQYF
TGTGCCAGCTCGACGGCGGGAGGATTAAATACGCAGTATTTT
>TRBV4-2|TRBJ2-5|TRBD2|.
CASSGGVHKETQYF
TGTGCCAGCAGCGGGGGGGTTCATAAAGAGACCCAGTACTTC
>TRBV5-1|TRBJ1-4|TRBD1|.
CASSLARRQGNEKLFF
TGCGCCAGCAGCTTGGCCCGAAGACAGGGTAATGAAAAACTGTTTTTT
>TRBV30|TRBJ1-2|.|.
CAWSVDTSYGYTF
TGTGCCTGGAGTGTGGACACTTCCTATGGCTACACCTTC
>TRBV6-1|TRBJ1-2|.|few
CASTGTALNYGYTF
TGTGCCAGCACCGGGACTGCACTTAACTATGGCTACACCTTC
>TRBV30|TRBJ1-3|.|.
CAWSFSASGNTIYF
TGTGCCTGGAGTTTCTCAGCCTCTGGAAACACCATATATTTT
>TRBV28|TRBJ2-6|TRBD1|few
CASSLPNTGGVGANVLTF
TGTGCCAGCAGTCTTCCGAATACAGGGGGCGTTGGGGCCAACGTCCTGACTTTC
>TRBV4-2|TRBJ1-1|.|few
CASSQAEQYNTEAFF
TGTGCCAGCAGCCAAGCGGAACAGTACAACACTGAAGCTTTCTTT
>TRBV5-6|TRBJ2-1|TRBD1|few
CASSSGGQGRNEQFF
TGTGCCAGCAGCTCTGGGGGACAGGGGAGGAATGAGCAGTTCTTC
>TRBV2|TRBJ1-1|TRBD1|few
CASSATGTEAFF
TGTGCCAGCAGTGCGACAGGGACTGAAGCTTTCTTT
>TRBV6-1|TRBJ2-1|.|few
CASSEFSGSYNEQFF
TGTGCCAGCAGTGAATTCTCTGGCTCCTACAATGAGCAGTTCTTC